A few counts support the clone carrying this T cell receptor beta chain. Its cognate antigen is unknown. The iRepertoire nested amplicon-rescue multiplex PCR amplified TCR alpha and beta CDR3s from RNA. In TCRdb, the multiplex PCR reads were re-called with MiXCR into one record per CDR3 protein. The sample holds around 190,000 distinct CDR3 sequences, under 55% seen once. This sample is part of a study of glioma-infiltrating T cells. The study's findings and limits: Non-neoplastic patients had below-expected tissue-blood divergence, while all gliomas exceeded expectation. Tissue and blood shared very few CDR3 sequences.

V was clipped by 0 bases and J by 5 bases, with 10 bases between them. The CDR3 consists of 14 residues. Germline CDR1 reads LGHDT; CDR2 reads YNNKEL (reference sequence). Material for sequencing was glioma tissue, nonneoplastic brain tissue, or PBMCs (not recorded which). The chain combines TRBV3-1 with TRBJ2-5; D unresolved. The clonotype originates from a human donor with low-grade glioma or glioblastoma, undergoing nonglioma brain surgery, or in good health (not recorded which). The CDR3 is CASSQDRPVETQYF. The CDR3, as DNA: TGTGCCAGCAGCCAAGATCGCCCTGTGGAGACCCAGTACTTC.